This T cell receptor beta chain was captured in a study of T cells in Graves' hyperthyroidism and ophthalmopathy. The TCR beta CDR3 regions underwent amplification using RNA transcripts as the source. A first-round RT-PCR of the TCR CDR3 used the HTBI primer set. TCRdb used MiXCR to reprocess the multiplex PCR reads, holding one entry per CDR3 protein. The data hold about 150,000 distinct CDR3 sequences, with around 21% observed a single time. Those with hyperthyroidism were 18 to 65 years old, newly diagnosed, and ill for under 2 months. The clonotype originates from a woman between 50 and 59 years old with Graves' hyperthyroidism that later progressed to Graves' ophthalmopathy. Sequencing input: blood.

Here the CDR3 reads CASSHPDRGNNEQYF. The CDR3 DNA sequence: TGTGCCAGCAGCCACCCCGACAGGGGGAACAATGAGCAGTATTTT. The V gene is TRBV3-1, the J gene TRBJ2-3; 9 bases line up with TRBD1. Trimming took 3 bases from V and 11 from J; bases not matched to a gene: 12. The CDR3 extends over 15 amino acids. Germline-derived CDR1 and CDR2 are LGHDT and YNNKEL (reference sequence).